These 20 T cell receptor beta chains were sequenced from one sample in a study of OX40 agonist ivuxolimab in advanced cancers. Method: immunoSEQ multiplex PCR; TCRdb's copy keeps in-frame clones and lacks some. Of 70,000 to 85,000 clones detected, about 92% appear once; the ten largest clones hold around 5.1%. The material sequenced was CD4+ or CD8+ T cells sorted from blood, taken in a trial of the OX40 agonist ivuxolimab. These receptors came from an adult with an advanced solid tumor such as melanoma, head and neck, liver or kidney cancer.

The chain is built from TRBV9 and TRBJ2-2, with TRBD1 matching over 7 bases. Germline lookup yields CDR1 SGDLS and CDR2 YYNGEE. V was clipped by 2 bases and J by 9 bases; unmatched bases: 7. The CDR3 extends over 14 amino acids. The CDR3 spells CASSVGTVGRELFF. CDR3 DNA: TGTGCCAGCAGCGTTGGGACAGTCGGACGGGAGCTGTTTTTT.

J is TRBJ2-3 and V is TRBV7-2; a weak D match, TRBD1 (5 bases). Germline V lookup: CDR1 SGHTA, CDR2 FQGNSA. The CDR3 has 16 residues. Trimming took 1 base from V and 0 from J, leaving 11 bases between them. This CDR3 is CASSLVSGQSTDTQYF. The CDR3 DNA follows: TGTGCCAGCAGCTTAGTTTCAGGGCAAAGCACAGATACGCAGTATTTT.

The CDR3 DNA follows: TGTGCCAGCAGTCCCGGACAGGGGGGGTCCTACGAGCAGTACTTC. Protein: CASSPGQGGSYEQYF. V is TRBV2 and J is TRBJ2-7; 10 nucleotides match TRBD1. This CDR3 is 15 amino acids long. The ends lost 5 bases at V and 1 base at J; junction bases unmatched: 5. Germline V lookup: CDR1 SNHLY, CDR2 FYNNEI.

The rearrangement links TRBV14 to TRBJ1-4; 7 nucleotides agree with TRBD1. CDR1 is SGHDN, CDR2 FVKESK, per germline. The CDR3 spans 16 residues. J lost 8 bases, V lost 5 bases, and 14 bases had no gene match. The CDR3 sequence is CASSKQGLSEEEKLFF. The CDR3 DNA reads as TGTGCCAGCAGCAAACAGGGGTTGAGCGAGGAGGAAAAACTGTTTTTT.

The chain couples TRBV5-1 to TRBJ2-7, with TRBD2 identical over 9 bases. Germline lookup yields CDR1 SGHRS and CDR2 YFSETQ. CDR3 length equals 13 residues. J gave up 7 bases and V 4 bases, and 6 bases lay outside the gene matches. CDR3 sequence: CASSRGRAGEQYF. The CDR3 DNA sequence: TGCGCCAGCAGCCGCGGGAGGGCGGGGGAGCAGTACTTC.

The chain combines TRBV7-8 with TRBJ2-1; TRBD1 matches at 9 bases. The germline CDR1 and CDR2 sequences are SGHVS and FQNEAQ. This CDR3 spans 14 amino acids. The ends lost 5 bases at V and 7 bases at J; junction bases unmatched: 6. This chain's CDR3 is CASSPQGADNEQFF. CDR3 coding DNA: TGTGCCAGCAGCCCACAGGGGGCGGATAATGAGCAGTTCTTC.

The rearrangement joins TRBV7-9 to TRBJ2-1; D ambiguous. This CDR3 comprises 13 residues. In germline, CDR1 is SEHNR, CDR2 FQNEAQ (reference sequence). V dropped 3 bases and J dropped 10 bases, with 13 bases sitting between them. CDR3 DNA sequence: TGTGCCAGCAGCTTTGGCTCCCCTGGCGAGCAGTTCTTC. Its protein is CASSFGSPGEQFF.

V and J are TRBV6-1 and TRBJ2-5; maybe TRBD1 (5 bases). This CDR3 contains 12 residues. Germline CDR1 and CDR2: MNHNS and SASEGT. Trimming pared 9 bases from V and 5 bases from J, leaving 13 bases between. The DNA of the CDR3 is TGTGCCAGTGAAGGGGTGGGTGAGACCCAGTACTTC. The encoded protein is CASEGVGETQYF.

Only a few counts were recorded for this clone. This chain links TRBV29-1 with TRBJ2-3, with no clear D. Germline CDR1 SQVTM, CDR2 ANQGSEA. Trimming left V 1 base short and J 1 base short, with 3 bases between. CDR3 length equals 12 residues. The CDR3 nucleotides are TGCAGCGTTGAAGTGGGCACAGATACGCAGTATTTT. Protein: CSVEVGTDTQYF.

V gene TRBV7-3 combines with J gene TRBJ2-1; a weak D match, TRBD1 (6 bases). The CDR3 has 15 amino acids. Per germline, CDR1 SGHTA and CDR2 FQGTGA. V lost 5 bases, J lost 4 bases, and 15 bases lay in between. The CDR3 nucleotides are TGTGCCAGCAGCGCGTATCCACAGGGATACAATGAGCAGTTCTTC. Translated: CASSAYPQGYNEQFF. Together with reference TRBV7-3 and TRBJ2-1, the CDR3 gives the full variable domain: GAGVSQTPSNKVTEKGKYVELRCDPISGHTALYWYRQSLGQGPEFLIYFQGTGAADDSGLPNDRFFAVRPEGSVSTLKIQRTERGDSAVYLCASSAYPQGYNEQFFGPGTRLTVL.

The rearrangement uses TRBV28 and TRBJ2-3; no reliable D call. V was clipped by 2 bases and J by 4 bases, with 4 bases between them. Germline lookup yields CDR1 MDHEN and CDR2 SYDVKM. The length of the CDR3 is 12 residues. CDR3 amino acids: CASSLVSDTQYF. In nucleotides, the CDR3 is TGTGCCAGCAGTTTAGTGTCAGATACGCAGTATTTT.

With regard to this clone: Other DNA sequences of this sample code for an identical CDR3. V usage is TRBV28 and J usage is TRBJ2-1; no clear D gene. This CDR3 has 11 amino acids. Germline V gene sequence: CDR1 MDHEN, CDR2 SYDVKM. V lost 3 bases and J 7 bases, leaving 4 bases between the germline ends. This CDR3 reads CASSLLNEQFF. CDR3 DNA sequence: TGTGCCAGCAGTTTGCTGAATGAGCAGTTCTTC.

This sequence joins TRBV7-3 and TRBJ2-2, with D perhaps TRBD2 (5 bases). CDR3 length: 16 amino acids. CDR1 and CDR2 (germline): SGHTA, FQGTGA. With 5 bases removed from V and 4 bases from J, the gap between germline ends came to 17 bases. CDR3 in DNA: TGTGCCAGCAGCCCCACGGACTGGAAAATCACCGGGGAGCTGTTTTTT. Translation gives CASSPTDWKITGELFF.

This clone turned up a few times. The chain couples TRBV6-5 to TRBJ1-1; D uncertain. This CDR3 region has 11 residues. V lost 2 bases to trimming and J lost 10 bases, with 8 bases between them. Germline V gene data show CDR1 as MNHEY and CDR2 as SVGAGI. CDR3 DNA: TGTGCCAGCAGTTACGAAGGGCGAGCTTTCTTT. Protein: CASSYEGRAFF.

This rearrangement joins TRBV6-5 to TRBJ2-1; TRBD1 agrees at 8 bases. This CDR3 comprises 15 residues. Germline loops: CDR1 MNHEY, CDR2 SVGAGI. V was pared by 8 bases and J by 6 bases, with 12 bases of the junction left unmatched. CDR3 residues: CASCWGTGPSNEQFF. The DNA of the CDR3 is TGTGCCAGCTGCTGGGGGACAGGTCCTTCCAATGAGCAGTTCTTC.

The chain employs TRBV7-9 and TRBJ2-7, with a possible D match to TRBD1 (5 bases). This CDR3 contains 15 residues. Germline lookup yields CDR1 SEHNR and CDR2 FQNEAQ (reference sequence). Trimming took 4 bases from V and 0 from J, leaving 13 bases between them. This CDR3 is CASSSGRSSSYEQYF. DNA of the CDR3: TGTGCCAGCAGCTCAGGGCGGAGTAGCTCCTACGAGCAGTACTTC. Complete variable domain (other parts from reference TRBV7-9 and TRBJ2-7): DTGVSQNPRHKITKRGQNVTFRCDPISEHNRLYWYRQTLGQGPEFLTYFQNEAQLEKSRLLSDRFSAERPKGSFSTLEIQRTEQGDSAMYLCASSSGRSSSYEQYFGPGTRLTVT.

This chain links TRBV28 with TRBJ1-1; 8 bases align to TRBD1. Germline V CDR1 and CDR2: MDHEN, SYDVKM. The junction had 7 bases not matched to a gene; V was cut back by 6 bases and J by 4 bases. This CDR3 has 14 residues. The CDR3 region has the DNA TGTGCCAGCAGACCAGGGGGCGCGGGCACTGAAGCTTTCTTT. It is translated as CASRPGGAGTEAFF.

The rearrangement joins TRBV5-4 to TRBJ1-1; 8 bases agree with TRBD1. The germline V gene has CDR1 SGHNT and CDR2 YYREEE (reference sequence). The V segment lost 0 bases and the J segment 5 bases; nucleotides outside the gene matches: 18. This CDR3 spans 19 amino acids. DNA for the CDR3: TGTGCCAGCAGCTTGGGGGGGGGACAGGCTGATACGAGAGGGACTGAAGCTTTCTTT. Translation gives CASSLGGGQADTRGTEAFF.

The chain carries TRBV7-2 and TRBJ2-1; TRBD2 matches at 8 bases. In germline, CDR1 is SGHTA, CDR2 FQGNSA. The CDR3 is 16 amino acids. V was pared by 4 bases and J by 1 base, with 6 bases of the junction left unmatched. CDR3 nucleotides: TGTGCCAGCAGCTCGGGGACTAGTCGGTCCTACAATGAGCAGTTCTTC. Translating it yields CASSSGTSRSYNEQFF.

This chain links TRBV10-3 with TRBJ1-5; the D is unclear. Per the germline V gene, CDR1 is ENHRY and CDR2 is SYGVKD. The CDR3 runs to 12 residues. The V and J ends lost 0 bases and 7 bases respectively, with 4 bases between them. As DNA, the CDR3 is TGTGCCATCAGTGAGTCGGGACAGCCCCAGCATTTT. The encoded protein is CAISESGQPQHF.